The clone carrying this T cell receptor (beta chain) has a handful of counts. There are 14 residues in the CDR3. The V and J ends lost 4 bases and 2 bases respectively, with 11 bases between them. The germline V gene encodes CDR1 SEHNR and CDR2 FQNEAQ (reference sequence). Template switching added a universal primer site, and cDNA bore unique molecular identifiers. TCRdb analysed the 5' RACE reads with MiXCR anew, one entry per CDR3 protein. The data show just under 550,000 distinct CDR3 sequences, with 12% to 15% seen just once and 0.44% held by the top ten. The sample originates from a study of identical twins. The sample was also reused in another study, on yellow fever vaccine responses in identical twins. This second study notes: Reportedly, the T cell response mounted by twins to vaccine seemed partly convergent, partly personalized.

Material: CD4+ T cells sorted from blood. This clonotype was sampled from a woman under 30 in good health. The J gene is TRBJ1-1, the V gene TRBV7-9; tentative D call: TRBD1 (5 bases). CDR3 region: CASSWVGENTEAFF. CDR3 nucleotide sequence: TGTGCCAGCAGCTGGGTGGGGGAAAACACTGAAGCTTTCTTT. Full variable domain (remainder filled in from reference TRBV7-9 and TRBJ1-1): DTGVSQNPRHKITKRGQNVTFRCDPISEHNRLYWYRQTLGQGPEFLTYFQNEAQLEKSRLLSDRFSAERPKGSFSTLEIQRTEQGDSAMYLCASSWVGENTEAFFGQGTRLTVV.